The rows below give T cell receptor beta chains drawn from one sample of a study of human T cells and chemical hapten exposure. TCRdb independently ran MiXCR on the RACE reads; one entry per CDR3 protein. The sample includes fewer than 70,000 distinct CDR3 sequences, roughly 9.7% of them seen just once. The source was whole blood, collected in connection with sensitization to the hapten diphenylcyclopropenone (DPC). All receptors come from a woman aged 45-65 years with alopecia areata. Some clones in this sample may be carry-over from other donors' samples. The CDR3 runs from the conserved cysteine through the conserved F or W. The D gene is left open where the match is weak. Clone size appears in some rows only: once, few, many, or a class for an expanded clone.

clone size,V gene,J gene,D gene,CDR3 DNA,CDR3 protein
.,TRBV9,TRBJ2-1,TRBD2,TGTGCCAGCAGCGCAGGGACTAGCGGTAACAATGAGCAGTTCTTC,CASSAGTSGNNEQFF
.,TRBV30,TRBJ1-1,.,TGTGCCTGGCAGGATATCACTGAAGCTTTCTTT,CAWQDITEAFF
few,TRBV19,TRBJ2-2,TRBD2,TGTGCCAGTAGTATTTTAGCGGGAGGGAGATCGAACACCGGGGAGCTGTTTTTT,CASSILAGGRSNTGELFF
once,TRBV28,TRBJ1-1,.,TGTGCCAGCAGGACGGATTCGAGGGCGGGAGCTTTCTTT,CASRTDSRAGAFF
few,TRBV12-3/TRBV12-4,TRBJ2-3,TRBD2,TGTGCCAGCAGTTTACTGGGGAGGGCAGATACGCAGTATTTT,CASSLLGRADTQYF
few,TRBV30,TRBJ1-6,.,TGTGCCTGGGAGGGGAGCTCCTATAATTCACCCCTCCACTTT,CAWEGSSYNSPLHF
many,TRBV12-3/TRBV12-4,TRBJ1-3,.,TGTGCCAGCAGTTTCGGAGACTCTGGAAACACCATATATTTT,CASSFGDSGNTIYF
.,TRBV12-3/TRBV12-4,TRBJ1-5,TRBD1,TGTGCCAGCAGTGGACAGGTCCCCTCGGGTCAGCCCCAGCATTTT,CASSGQVPSGQPQHF
.,TRBV6-6,TRBJ1-2,.,TGTGCCAGCAGTCGGGACGCGAGTAAAGGCTACACCTTC,CASSRDASKGYTF
many,TRBV2,TRBJ2-7,.,TGTGCCAGCAGCCCTTTAGTGTCCTACGAGCAGTACTTC,CASSPLVSYEQYF
few,TRBV6-2/TRBV6-3,TRBJ2-7,.,TGTGCCAGCAAGCTACGTGGCCTCGAGCAGTACTTC,CASKLRGLEQYF
many,TRBV19,TRBJ1-2,TRBD1,TGTGCCAGTAGTGCGGACAGGGGGAACTATGGCTACACCTTC,CASSADRGNYGYTF
.,TRBV5-1,TRBJ2-3,TRBD2,TGCGCCAGCAGCTCCCAGGCTAGCGGAGGAGGTGATACGCAGTATTTT,CASSSQASGGGDTQYF
many,TRBV6-6,TRBJ2-7,.,TGTGCCAGCAGGGTCGGCCTGGGGGAGCAGTACTTC,CASRVGLGEQYF
.,TRBV29-1,TRBJ2-7,TRBD1,TGCAGCGTTTCTCATGGCAGGGGGAGCGAGCAGTACTTC,CSVSHGRGSEQYF
.,TRBV14,TRBJ1-1,.,TGTGCCAGCAGCCCTGGCTTGGGACGTGAAGCTTTCTTT,CASSPGLGREAFF
.,TRBV20-1,TRBJ1-6,.,TGCAGTGCTAGGTTGGGGGGGGCCTATAATTCACCCCTCCACTTT,CSARLGGAYNSPLHF